One T cell receptor (beta chain) is described in this entry. This entry belongs to a study of blood T cell repertoires in COVID-19. Across the study: The United States, Italy and Spain provided the acute and convalescent COVID-19 samples. From T cells, B-cell-depleted T cells, or PBMCs came the material, which was cDNA or gDNA.

Per the original data handling: Cell counts per sample came from amplifying reference gene primers. Profiling relied on immunoSEQ multiplex PCR, and the TCRdb table lists in-frame clones only, not all of them. The V and J calls and clone size are taken from that table; D and trimming were inferred from the DNA. The profile shows roughly 300,000 clones, approximately 90% of them singletons. Seattle researchers signed up patients amid active infection and tracked them longitudinally. The TCR was taken from a young woman with COVID-19, enrolled during active disease. The sequenced sample consisted of peripheral blood.

This CDR3 reads CASSYRQGWVEKLFF. DNA for the CDR3: TGTGCCAGCAGTTACAGGCAGGGGTGGGTAGAAAAACTGTTTTTT. The V and J genes are TRBV6-5 and TRBJ1-4; maybe TRBD1 (6 bases). The CDR3 totals 15 residues. Germline lookup yields CDR1 MNHEY and CDR2 SVGAGI. V was clipped by 2 bases and J by 8 bases, with 15 bases between them.